Listed here are 32 T cell receptor beta chains from one sample, sequenced in a study of cytomegalovirus exposure and HLA in healthy donors. 60 Vbeta and 13 Jbeta primers were used in PCR. Method: immunoSEQ multiplex PCR; TCRdb's copy keeps in-frame clones and lacks some. The table counts 77,000 or so clones; 4.6% lies in the top ten. The sequenced sample consisted of PBMCs. The source is a man aged 25 to 40 in good health and CMV-seronegative.

This rearrangement joins TRBV4-1 to TRBJ1-5; D unresolved. There are 17 residues in the CDR3. Trimming stripped 0 bases from V and 4 bases from J, with 16 bases between. Germline CDR1 is MGHRA and CDR2 is YSYEKL. The CDR3 sequence is CASSQDLAARSNQPQHF. DNA for the CDR3: TGCGCCAGCAGCCAAGATCTGGCGGCTCGATCAAATCAGCCCCAGCATTTT.

The genes are TRBV19 and TRBJ1-2; D might be TRBD1 (6 bases). V gave up 7 bases and J gave up 4 bases, with 19 bases separating them. The CDR3 has 15 residues. Per the germline V gene, CDR1 is LNHDA and CDR2 is SQIVND (reference sequence). CDR3 in DNA: TGTGCCAGTATCGAAGCCGGCGGACAGTTCTATGGCTACACCTTC. This encodes CASIEAGGQFYGYTF.

The V gene is TRBV5-1, the J gene TRBJ1-2; 7 bases match TRBD1. The V and J ends lost 0 bases and 4 bases, in that order; junction bases with no gene match: 3. CDR1 and CDR2 from the germline V gene are SGHRS and YFSETQ. The CDR3 has 14 amino acids. CDR3 nucleotide sequence: TGCGCCAGCAGCTTGGGACAGGGCATCTATGGCTACACCTTC. This codes for CASSLGQGIYGYTF.

The J gene is TRBJ1-1, the V gene TRBV7-2, with D hard to call. V lost 5 bases, J lost 3 bases, and 13 bases lay in between. Germline CDR1 is SGHTA and CDR2 is FQGNSA. The CDR3 has 14 residues. CDR3 loop: CASSPWRVDTEAFF. The CDR3, as DNA: TGTGCCAGCAGCCCTTGGAGGGTTGACACTGAAGCTTTCTTT.

The chain employs TRBV29-1 and TRBJ2-7, with a tentative D call TRBD1 (6 bases). Trimming removed 7 bases at V and 0 bases at J, with 13 bases between. Germline CDR1 reads SQVTM; CDR2 reads ANQGSEA. The CDR3 contains 13 residues. The CDR3 nucleotides read TGCAGCGCTTACAGGGCTAGCTCCTACGAGCAGTACTTC. This translates into CSAYRASSYEQYF.

The rearrangement joins TRBV4-3 to TRBJ2-1; TRBD1 agrees at 7 bases. With V trimmed by 3 bases and J by 10 bases, 3 bases remained unmatched. The germline V gene encodes CDR1 LGHNA and CDR2 YSLEER. The CDR3 is made up of 12 amino acids. The chain's CDR3 is CASSHPRGEQFF. DNA of the CDR3: TGCGCCAGCAGCCATCCCAGGGGGGAGCAGTTCTTC.

The V gene is TRBV6-5, the J gene TRBJ1-3, with D unclear. CDR3 length equals 14 residues. The germline CDR1 and CDR2 sequences are MNHEY and SVGAGI. V lost 1 base and J 1 base, leaving 5 bases between the germline ends. The CDR3 nucleotides read TGTGCCAGCAGTTACTTGGAGTCTGGAAACACCATATATTTT. It yields the protein CASSYLESGNTIYF.

This chain uses TRBV6-1 with TRBJ2-7; 7 bases agree with TRBD1. V lost 5 bases, J lost 3 bases, and 7 bases stayed unmatched. CDR1 MNHNS and CDR2 SASEGT come from the germline V gene. This CDR3 has 14 amino acids. The CDR3 nucleotides are TGTGCCAGCAGTATCTTGACAGGGTTCTACGAGCAGTACTTC. Residues: CASSILTGFYEQYF.

This chain links TRBV9 with TRBJ2-3, with TRBD2 matching 12 bases. Germline loops: CDR1 SGDLS, CDR2 YYNGEE. V gave up 3 bases and J gave up 5 bases; unmatched junction bases: 10. The CDR3 has 17 amino acids. This CDR3 is CASSAHLAGGPRDTQYF. The CDR3 DNA is TGTGCCAGCAGCGCCCACCTAGCGGGAGGGCCGAGAGATACGCAGTATTTT.

V gene TRBV4-2 combines with J gene TRBJ2-1; 10 bases map to TRBD2. The CDR3 sequence is 15 residues long. The V and J ends lost 1 base and 6 bases, in that order; junction bases with no gene match: 3. Germline CDR1 and CDR2: LGHNA and YNFKEQ. The CDR3 here is CASSQAGLASNEQFF. DNA of the CDR3: TGTGCCAGCAGCCAAGCGGGACTAGCGAGCAATGAGCAGTTCTTC.

The V call is TRBV18, the J call TRBJ2-1; D uncertain. CDR1 is KGHSH, CDR2 LQKENI, per germline. The CDR3 sequence is 11 residues long. V dropped 3 bases and J dropped 10 bases, with 7 bases sitting between them. CDR3 in amino acids: CASSPPGEQFF. CDR3 coding DNA: TGTGCCAGCTCACCCCCCGGGGAGCAGTTCTTC.

The rearrangement links TRBV6-1 to TRBJ1-4; D gene ambiguous. Trimming took off 1 base at V and 8 bases at J, with 17 bases between the two ends. The germline CDR1 and CDR2 sequences are MNHNS and SASEGT. CDR3 size: 16 residues. DNA for the CDR3: TGTGCCAGCAGTGAAGGGGCACAGCCTCTCTGGGAAAAACTGTTTTTT. Amino acids: CASSEGAQPLWEKLFF.

The CDR3 DNA sequence: TGCGCCAGCAGCTTGGCGGGAACCGGCACTGAAGCTTTCTTT. This codes for CASSLAGTGTEAFF. This chain uses TRBV5-1 with TRBJ1-1; unclear D gene. The germline V gene encodes CDR1 SGHRS and CDR2 YFSETQ. CDR3 size: 14 residues. V lost 0 bases and J 4 bases, leaving 10 bases between the germline ends. The full variable domain, its missing parts supplied by reference TRBV5-1 and TRBJ1-1, is KAGVTQTPRYLIKTRGQQVTLSCSPISGHRSVSWYQQTPGQGLQFLFEYFSETQRNKGNFPGRFSGRQFSNSRSEMNVSTLELGDSALYLCASSLAGTGTEAFFGQGTRLTVV.

The genes are TRBV18 and TRBJ1-1; D is uncertain. Germline-derived CDR1 and CDR2 are KGHSH and LQKENI. The CDR3 length is 13 residues. The V end lost 11 bases, the J end lost 4 bases, and 17 bases lay between the germline ends. The CDR3, as DNA: TGTGCCGCAAAAGTGGGTAGCGGCACTGAAGCTTTCTTT. It encodes CAAKVGSGTEAFF.

The chain couples TRBV11-3 to TRBJ2-7; D is possibly TRBD2 (6 bases). The V end was cut by 4 bases, the J end by 6 bases, with 13 bases between. Germline V gives CDR1 SGHNT, CDR2 YENEEA. The length of the CDR3 is 13 residues. The CDR3 reads CASSSIVGGEQYF. The DNA for the CDR3 is TGTGCCAGCAGCTCTATAGTCGGGGGCGAGCAGTACTTC. Together with reference TRBV11-3 and TRBJ2-7, the CDR3 gives the full variable domain: EAGVVQSPRYKIIEKKQPVAFWCNPISGHNTLYWYLQNLGQGPELLIRYENEEAVDDSQLPKDRFSAERLKGVDSTLKIQPAELGDSAVYLCASSSIVGGEQYFGPGTRLTVT.

The V and J genes are TRBV5-1 and TRBJ2-7; possible D gene TRBD2, 5 bases. Germline V gives CDR1 SGHRS, CDR2 YFSETQ. CDR3 length equals 14 residues. V was clipped by 4 bases and J by 1 base, with 12 bases between them. CDR3 bases: TGCGCCAGCAGCCCCGGACTTACTTCCTACGAGCAGTACTTC. Translating gives CASSPGLTSYEQYF.

The rearrangement joins TRBV5-4 to TRBJ2-3; 11 nucleotides match TRBD2. The CDR3 runs to 17 residues. Germline assignment: CDR1 SGHNT and CDR2 YYREEE (reference sequence). Unmatched junction bases numbered 13, after V lost 4 bases and J lost 6 bases. The CDR3: CASSQGTSGPVMDTQYF. DNA of the CDR3: TGTGCCAGCAGCCAAGGGACTAGCGGTCCGGTGATGGATACGCAGTATTTT.

This chain links TRBV30 with TRBJ2-1, with 9 bases that match TRBD2. Germline CDR1 GTSNPN, CDR2 SVGIG (reference sequence). V trimming: 0 bases; J trimming: 9 bases; junction bases outside the gene matches: 15. The CDR3 is 17 residues long. The CDR3 DNA sequence: TGTGCCTGGAGTGTACGAAGACTAGCGGCCTCCACGGGTGAGCAGTTCTTC. Translating it yields CAWSVRRLAASTGEQFF. The full variable domain, rest sourced from reference TRBV30 and TRBJ2-1, is SQTIHQWPATLVQPVGSPLSLECTVEGTSNPNLYWYRQAAGRGLQLLFYSVGIGQISSEVPQNLSASRPQDRQFILSSKKLLLSDSGFYLCAWSVRRLAASTGEQFFGPGTRLTVL.

The chain is built from TRBV5-4 and TRBJ2-3; 8 bases fit TRBD2. The germline V gene encodes CDR1 SGHNT and CDR2 YYREEE (reference sequence). V trimming: 4 bases; J trimming: 3 bases; junction bases outside the gene matches: 4. This CDR3 has 14 amino acids. The CDR3 bases are TGTGCCAGCAGCATTAGCGGGGTGACAGATACGCAGTATTTT. It codes for CASSISGVTDTQYF. Combining the CDR3 with reference TRBV5-4 and TRBJ2-3 gives the whole variable domain ETGVTQSPTHLIKTRGQQVTLRCSSQSGHNTVSWYQQALGQGPQFIFQYYREEENGRGNFPPRFSGLQFPNYSSELNVNALELDDSALYLCASSISGVTDTQYFGPGTRLTVL.

The genes are TRBV18 and TRBJ1-6; D remains ambiguous. The CDR3 sequence is 16 residues long. The germline gives CDR1 KGHSH, CDR2 LQKENI. Trimming shortened V by 2 bases and J by 7 bases, and 15 bases separated the two germline ends. CDR3 sequence (DNA): TGTGCCAGCTCACCAATGGGCGCCGGTTACAATTCACCCCTCCACTTT. Protein product: CASSPMGAGYNSPLHF. The full variable domain, rest sourced from reference TRBV18 and TRBJ1-6, is NAGVMQNPRHLVRRRGQEARLRCSPMKGHSHVYWYRQLPEEGLKFMVYLQKENIIDESGMPKERFSAEFPKEGPSILRIQQVVRGDSAAYFCASSPMGAGYNSPLHFGNGTRLTVT.

The J gene is TRBJ1-2, the V gene TRBV5-4; maybe TRBD1 (5 bases). Germline V gives CDR1 SGHNT, CDR2 YYREEE (reference sequence). The germline V and J ends were trimmed by 3 bases and 3 bases, with 12 bases remaining between them. This CDR3 has 14 residues. CDR3 DNA: TGTGCCAGCAGCTCAGGTCAGGGTTACTATGGCTACACCTTC. The encoded protein is CASSSGQGYYGYTF.

The genes are TRBV28 and TRBJ1-1; 7 bases are shared with TRBD1. Germline V CDR1 and CDR2: MDHEN, SYDVKM. The CDR3 runs to 15 residues. V dropped 2 bases and J dropped 4; count of bases not matched to a gene: 7. The CDR3 loop is CASSLRTGAFTEAFF. The CDR3 nucleotides read TGTGCCAGCAGTTTACGCACAGGGGCGTTCACTGAAGCTTTCTTT.

This chain uses TRBV7-2 with TRBJ2-1, with 8 nucleotides matching TRBD2. Germline V lookup: CDR1 SGHTA, CDR2 FQGNSA. Germline trimming cut 2 bases from V and 2 bases from J; bases unmatched to any gene: 2. CDR3 length equals 15 residues. The CDR3 spells CASSLSGGAYNEQFF. The CDR3 DNA follows: TGTGCCAGCAGCTTAAGCGGGGGAGCCTACAATGAGCAGTTCTTC.

The CDR3 reads CASSPRGRGEAFF. The CDR3 DNA is TGTGCCAGCAGCCCCCGAGGGAGGGGGGAGGCTTTCTTT. The chain employs TRBV9 and TRBJ1-1; D is perhaps TRBD1 (6 bases). V was pared by 4 bases and J by 11 bases, with 18 bases between. The germline gives CDR1 SGDLS, CDR2 YYNGEE. This CDR3 region has 13 residues.

The V gene is TRBV10-3, the J gene TRBJ1-1; 8 bases align to TRBD1. Germline CDR1 is ENHRY and CDR2 is SYGVKD. The length of the CDR3 is 14 residues. V shed 5 bases and J 3 bases; nucleotides not matched to a gene: 5. Here the CDR3 reads CAISSTGVDTEAFF. The CDR3 region has the DNA TGTGCCATCAGTTCGACAGGGGTGGACACTGAAGCTTTCTTT.

The J gene is TRBJ2-7, the V gene TRBV5-1, with 9 positions matching TRBD2. This CDR3 contains 14 residues. The junction had 9 bases not matched to a gene; V was cut back by 5 bases and J by 6 bases. Germline CDR1 SGHRS, CDR2 YFSETQ. CDR3 amino acids: CASRTSGGTTEQYF. DNA of the CDR3: TGCGCCAGCAGGACCAGCGGGGGGACTACCGAGCAGTACTTC.

CDR3 amino acids: CASSPDRDQPQHF. CDR3 sequence (DNA): TGTGCCAGCTCACCGGACAGAGATCAGCCCCAGCATTTT. V gene TRBV18 combines with J gene TRBJ1-5; TRBD1 is a possible D gene (6 bases). This CDR3 spans 13 amino acids. Germline CDR1 and CDR2: KGHSH and LQKENI. Trimming removed 3 bases at V and 5 bases at J, with 8 bases between.

V and J are TRBV7-2 and TRBJ2-7; a possible D gene is TRBD2 (6 bases). The CDR3 has 14 amino acids. Germline CDR1 and CDR2: SGHTA and FQGNSA. Trimming removed 5 bases at V and 2 bases at J, with 13 bases between. In DNA form, the CDR3 reads TGTGCCAGCAGCGCGGGACTCCCCGCCTACGAGCAGTACTTC. Encoded protein: CASSAGLPAYEQYF. Full variable domain (missing parts from reference TRBV7-2 and TRBJ2-7): GAGVSQSPSNKVTEKGKDVELRCDPISGHTALYWYRQSLGQGLEFLIYFQGNSAPDKSGLPSDRFSAERTGGSVSTLTIQRTQQEDSAVYLCASSAGLPAYEQYFGPGTRLTVT.

The chain couples TRBV2 to TRBJ2-1; a weak D match, TRBD1 (5 bases). CDR3 length equals 15 residues. Trimming left V 4 bases short and J 5 bases short, with 15 bases between. CDR1 and CDR2 from the germline V gene are SNHLY and FYNNEI. CDR3 in amino acids: CASSGQGGRDNEQFF. The CDR3 nucleotides read TGTGCCAGCAGTGGGCAGGGCGGACGGGACAATGAGCAGTTCTTC.

The chain uses TRBV2 and TRBJ1-1, with D perhaps TRBD1 (6 bases). V was trimmed by 8 bases and J by 9 bases, leaving 16 bases between them. Germline-derived CDR1 and CDR2 are SNHLY and FYNNEI. The CDR3 length is 12 residues. The CDR3 sequence is CASGGAPRQAFF. As DNA, the CDR3 is TGTGCCAGCGGGGGGGCGCCCCGACAAGCTTTCTTT. The full variable domain, completed using reference TRBV2 and TRBJ1-1, is EPEVTQTPSHQVTQMGQEVILRCVPISNHLYFYWYRQILGQKVEFLVSFYNNEISEKSEIFDDQFSVERPDGSNFTLKIRSTKLEDSAMYFCASGGAPRQAFFGQGTRLTVV.

The chain has TRBV5-6 and TRBJ2-1; D unresolved. This CDR3 region has 12 residues. CDR1 is SGHDT and CDR2 is YYEEEE in the germline V gene. The germline V and J ends were trimmed by 1 base and 12 bases, with 11 bases remaining between them. CDR3 sequence: CASSLRSLGQFF. In DNA, the CDR3 is TGTGCCAGCAGCTTGAGGTCCCTAGGGCAGTTCTTC. Looking up the rest from reference TRBV5-6 and TRBJ2-1 gives the full variable domain: DAGVTQSPTHLIKTRGQQVTLRCSPKSGHDTVSWYQQALGQGPQFIFQYYEEEERQRGNFPDRFSGHQFPNYSSELNVNALLLGDSALYLCASSLRSLGQFFGPGTRLTVL.

The chain carries TRBV18 and TRBJ1-3, with D unresolved. From germline, CDR1 is KGHSH and CDR2 LQKENI. The CDR3 has 16 amino acids. The V end was cut by 1 base, the J end by 0 bases, with 10 bases between. In DNA, the CDR3 is TGTGCCAGCTCACCACTTGGCAGTATCTCTGGAAACACCATATATTTT. Its protein product is CASSPLGSISGNTIYF.